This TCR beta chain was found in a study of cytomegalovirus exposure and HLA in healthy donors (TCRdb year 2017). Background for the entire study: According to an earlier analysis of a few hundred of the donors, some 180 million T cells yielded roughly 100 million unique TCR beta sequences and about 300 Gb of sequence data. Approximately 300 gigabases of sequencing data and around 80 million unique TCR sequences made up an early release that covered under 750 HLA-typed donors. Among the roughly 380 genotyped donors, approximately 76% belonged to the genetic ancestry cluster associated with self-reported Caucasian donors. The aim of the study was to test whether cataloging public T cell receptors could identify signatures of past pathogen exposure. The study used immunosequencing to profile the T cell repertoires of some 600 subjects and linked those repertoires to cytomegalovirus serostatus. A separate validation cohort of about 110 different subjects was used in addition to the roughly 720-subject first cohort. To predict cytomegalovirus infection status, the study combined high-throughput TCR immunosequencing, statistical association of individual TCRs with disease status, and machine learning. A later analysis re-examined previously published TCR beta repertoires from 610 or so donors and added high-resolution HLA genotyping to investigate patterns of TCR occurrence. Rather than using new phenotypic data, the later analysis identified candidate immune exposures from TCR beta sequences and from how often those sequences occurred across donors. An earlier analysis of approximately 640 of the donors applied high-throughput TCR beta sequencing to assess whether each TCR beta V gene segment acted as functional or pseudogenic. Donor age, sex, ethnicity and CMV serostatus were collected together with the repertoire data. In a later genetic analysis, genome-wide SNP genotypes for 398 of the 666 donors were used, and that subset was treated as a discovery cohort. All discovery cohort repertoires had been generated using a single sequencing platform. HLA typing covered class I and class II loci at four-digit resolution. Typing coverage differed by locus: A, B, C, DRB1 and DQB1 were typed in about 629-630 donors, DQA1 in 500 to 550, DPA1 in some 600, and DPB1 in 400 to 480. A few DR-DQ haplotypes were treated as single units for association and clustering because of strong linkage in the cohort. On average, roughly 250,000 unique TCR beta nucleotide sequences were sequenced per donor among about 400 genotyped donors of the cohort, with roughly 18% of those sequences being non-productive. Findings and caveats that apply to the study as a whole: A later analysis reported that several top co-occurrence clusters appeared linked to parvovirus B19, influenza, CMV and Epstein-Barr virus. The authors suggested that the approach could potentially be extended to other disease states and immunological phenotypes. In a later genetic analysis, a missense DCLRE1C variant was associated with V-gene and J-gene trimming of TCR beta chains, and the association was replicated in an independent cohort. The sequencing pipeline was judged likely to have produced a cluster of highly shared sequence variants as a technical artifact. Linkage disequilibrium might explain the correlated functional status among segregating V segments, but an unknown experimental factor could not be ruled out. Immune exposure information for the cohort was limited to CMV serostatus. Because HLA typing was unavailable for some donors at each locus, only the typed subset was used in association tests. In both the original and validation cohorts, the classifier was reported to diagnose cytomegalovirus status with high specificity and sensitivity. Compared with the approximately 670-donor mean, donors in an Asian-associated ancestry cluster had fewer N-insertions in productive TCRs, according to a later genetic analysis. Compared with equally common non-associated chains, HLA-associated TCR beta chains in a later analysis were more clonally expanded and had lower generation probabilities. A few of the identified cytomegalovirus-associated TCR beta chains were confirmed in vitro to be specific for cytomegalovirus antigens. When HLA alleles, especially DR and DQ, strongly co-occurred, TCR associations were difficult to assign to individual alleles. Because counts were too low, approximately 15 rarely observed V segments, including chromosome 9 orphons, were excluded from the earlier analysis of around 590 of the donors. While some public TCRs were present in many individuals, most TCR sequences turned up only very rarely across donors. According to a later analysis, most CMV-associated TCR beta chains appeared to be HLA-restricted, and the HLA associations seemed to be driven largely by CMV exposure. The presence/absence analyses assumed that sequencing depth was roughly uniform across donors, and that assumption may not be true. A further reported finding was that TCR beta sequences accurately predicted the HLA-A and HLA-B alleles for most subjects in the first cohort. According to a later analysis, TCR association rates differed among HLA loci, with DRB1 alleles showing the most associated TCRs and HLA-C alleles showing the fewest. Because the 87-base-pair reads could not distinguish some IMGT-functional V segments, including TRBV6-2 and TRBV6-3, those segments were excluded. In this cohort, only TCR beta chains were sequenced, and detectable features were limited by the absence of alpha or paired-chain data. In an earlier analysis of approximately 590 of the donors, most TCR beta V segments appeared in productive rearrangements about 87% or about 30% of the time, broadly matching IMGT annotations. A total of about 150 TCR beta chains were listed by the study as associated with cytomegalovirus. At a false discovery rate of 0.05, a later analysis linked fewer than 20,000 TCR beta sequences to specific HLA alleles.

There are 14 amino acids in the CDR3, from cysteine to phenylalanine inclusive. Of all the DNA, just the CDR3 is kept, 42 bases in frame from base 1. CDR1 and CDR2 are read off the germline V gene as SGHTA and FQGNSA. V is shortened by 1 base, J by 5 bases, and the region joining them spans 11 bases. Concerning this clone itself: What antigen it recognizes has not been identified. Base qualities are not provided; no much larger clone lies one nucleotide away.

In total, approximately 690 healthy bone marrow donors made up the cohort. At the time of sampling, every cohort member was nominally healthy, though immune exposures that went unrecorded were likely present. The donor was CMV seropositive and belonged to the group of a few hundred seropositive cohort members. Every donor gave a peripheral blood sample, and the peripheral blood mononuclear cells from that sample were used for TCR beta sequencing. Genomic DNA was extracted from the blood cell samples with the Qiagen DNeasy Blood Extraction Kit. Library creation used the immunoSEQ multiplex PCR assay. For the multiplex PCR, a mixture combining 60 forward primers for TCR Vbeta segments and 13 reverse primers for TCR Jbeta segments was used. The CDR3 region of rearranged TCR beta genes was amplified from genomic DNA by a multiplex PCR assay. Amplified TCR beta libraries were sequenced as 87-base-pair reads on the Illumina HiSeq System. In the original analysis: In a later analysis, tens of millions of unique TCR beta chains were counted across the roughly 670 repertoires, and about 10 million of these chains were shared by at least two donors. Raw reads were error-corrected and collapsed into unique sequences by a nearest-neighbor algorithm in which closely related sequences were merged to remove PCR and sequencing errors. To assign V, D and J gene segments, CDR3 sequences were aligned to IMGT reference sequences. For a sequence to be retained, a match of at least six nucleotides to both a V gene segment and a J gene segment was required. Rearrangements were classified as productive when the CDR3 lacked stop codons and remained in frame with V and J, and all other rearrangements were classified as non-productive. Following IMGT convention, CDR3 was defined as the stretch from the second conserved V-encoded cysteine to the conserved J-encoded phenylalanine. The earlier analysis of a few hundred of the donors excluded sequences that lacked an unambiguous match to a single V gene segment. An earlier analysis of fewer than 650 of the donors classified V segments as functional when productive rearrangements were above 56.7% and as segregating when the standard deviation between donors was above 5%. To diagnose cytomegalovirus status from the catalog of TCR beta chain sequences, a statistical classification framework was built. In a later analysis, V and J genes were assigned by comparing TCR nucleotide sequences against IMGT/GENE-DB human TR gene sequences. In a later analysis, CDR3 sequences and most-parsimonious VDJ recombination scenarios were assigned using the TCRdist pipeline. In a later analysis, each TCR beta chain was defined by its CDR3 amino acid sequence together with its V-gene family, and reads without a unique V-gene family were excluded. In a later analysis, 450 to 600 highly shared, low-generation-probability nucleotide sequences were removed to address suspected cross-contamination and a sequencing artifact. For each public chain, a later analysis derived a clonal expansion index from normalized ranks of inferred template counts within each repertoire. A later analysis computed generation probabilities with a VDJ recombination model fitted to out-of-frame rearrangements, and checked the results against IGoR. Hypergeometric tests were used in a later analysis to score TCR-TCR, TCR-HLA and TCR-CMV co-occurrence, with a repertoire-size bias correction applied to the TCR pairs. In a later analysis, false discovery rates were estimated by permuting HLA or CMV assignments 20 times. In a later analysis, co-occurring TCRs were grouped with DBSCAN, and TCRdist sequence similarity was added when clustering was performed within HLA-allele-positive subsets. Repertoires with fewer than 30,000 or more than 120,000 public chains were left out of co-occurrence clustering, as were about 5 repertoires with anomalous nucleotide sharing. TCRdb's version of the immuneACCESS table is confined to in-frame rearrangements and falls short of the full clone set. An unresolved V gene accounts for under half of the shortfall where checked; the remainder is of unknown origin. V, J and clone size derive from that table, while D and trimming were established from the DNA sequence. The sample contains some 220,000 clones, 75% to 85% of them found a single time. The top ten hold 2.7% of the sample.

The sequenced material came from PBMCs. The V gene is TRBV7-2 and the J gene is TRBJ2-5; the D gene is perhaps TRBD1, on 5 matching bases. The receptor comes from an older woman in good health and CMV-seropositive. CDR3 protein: CASSLGSNRETQYF. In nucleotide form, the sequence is TGTGCCAGCAGCTTAGGGTCGAACAGGGAGACCCAGTACTTC.